This T cell receptor (beta chain) was observed in a study of beta chain features in type 1 diabetes. A few counts support this clone. Its antigen is as yet unknown. Sequenced material consisted of expressed TCRB transcripts (all of the isolated RNA was reverse transcribed). Here immunoSEQ multiplex PCR was the method, and the copy in TCRdb shows in-frame clones only, minus some. The sample lists 330,000 or so clones; around a fifth were seen once. CD4+ naive, central memory, regulatory and stem cell-like memory subsets were isolated by sorting on CD45RO/CCR7/CD25/CD127/CD95/CD27. Study results and caveats: The cDNA sequencing approach could over-represent high-TCR-expressing cells. Whether HLA type affects TCRB rearrangement stayed undetermined in the present work. Junctions at VDJ sites from type 1 diabetes patients had fewer insertions and more deletions.

Germline lookup yields CDR1 MNHEY and CDR2 SVGAGI. This CDR3 is built from 15 residues. Trimming stripped 6 bases from V and 1 base from J, with 12 bases between. This chain joins TRBV6-5 and TRBJ1-4, with unresolved D. The sample comprised naive CD4+ T cells from blood. The receptor's source is a woman aged 18-35 years in good health. The CDR3 loop reads CASSPSEGTNEKLFF. The CDR3 DNA sequence: TGTGCCAGCAGCCCCTCGGAGGGAACTAATGAAAAACTGTTTTTT.